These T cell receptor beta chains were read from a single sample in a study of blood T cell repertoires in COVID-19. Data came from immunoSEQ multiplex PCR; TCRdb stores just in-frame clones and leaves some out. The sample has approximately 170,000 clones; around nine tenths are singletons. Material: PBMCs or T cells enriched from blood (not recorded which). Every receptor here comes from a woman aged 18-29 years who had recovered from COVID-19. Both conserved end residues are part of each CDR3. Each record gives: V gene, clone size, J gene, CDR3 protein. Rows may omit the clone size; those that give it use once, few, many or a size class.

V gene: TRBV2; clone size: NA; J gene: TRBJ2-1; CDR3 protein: CASAKEFPGPNEQFF
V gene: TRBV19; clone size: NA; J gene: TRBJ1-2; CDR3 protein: CASQDSTYGYTF
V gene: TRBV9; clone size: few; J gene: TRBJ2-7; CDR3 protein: CASSDGSGKAYEQYF
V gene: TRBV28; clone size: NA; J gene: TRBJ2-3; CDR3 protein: CASSSRLAGGGGSIDTQYF
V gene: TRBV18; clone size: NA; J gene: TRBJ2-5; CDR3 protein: CASSPPSSQTQYF
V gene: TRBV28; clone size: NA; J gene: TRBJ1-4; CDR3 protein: CATQLGAWEKLFF
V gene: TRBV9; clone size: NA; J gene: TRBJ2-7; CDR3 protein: CASSPRSSYEQYF
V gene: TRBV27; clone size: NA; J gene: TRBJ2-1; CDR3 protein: CATRTGSSYNEQFF
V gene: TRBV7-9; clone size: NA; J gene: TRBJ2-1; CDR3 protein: CASTAGVAGTGFEQFF
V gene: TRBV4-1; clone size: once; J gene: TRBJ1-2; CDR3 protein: CASSPPLREGEDYGYTF
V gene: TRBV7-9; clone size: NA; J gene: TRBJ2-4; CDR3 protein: CASSPGTVRNIQYF
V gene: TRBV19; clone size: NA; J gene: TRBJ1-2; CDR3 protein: CASSIGTGGYYGYTF
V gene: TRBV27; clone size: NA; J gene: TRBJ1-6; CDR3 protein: CASRFSSLAYNSPLHF
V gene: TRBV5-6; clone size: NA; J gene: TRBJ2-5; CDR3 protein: CASSLQMIQETQYF
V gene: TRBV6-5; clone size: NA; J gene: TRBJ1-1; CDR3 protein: CASSYSTPRGSEAFF
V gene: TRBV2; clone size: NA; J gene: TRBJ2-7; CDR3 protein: CASLNRDRESYEQYF
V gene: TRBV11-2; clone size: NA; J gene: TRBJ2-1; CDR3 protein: CASSLSAGVGNEQFF
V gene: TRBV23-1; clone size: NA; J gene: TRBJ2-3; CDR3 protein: CASSQSRHFSTDTQYF
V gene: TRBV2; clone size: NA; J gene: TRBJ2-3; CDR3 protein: CASMGGLAGGFF
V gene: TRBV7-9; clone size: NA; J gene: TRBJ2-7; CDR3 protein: CASAPSGRGYEQYF
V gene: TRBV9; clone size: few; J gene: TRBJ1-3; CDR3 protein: CASSAGQSGNTIYF
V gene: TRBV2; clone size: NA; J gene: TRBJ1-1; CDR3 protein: CASRGRVHTEAFF
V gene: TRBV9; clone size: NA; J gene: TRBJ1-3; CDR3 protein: CASSVEAGSGNTIYF
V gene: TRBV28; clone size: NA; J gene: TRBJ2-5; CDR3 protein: CASSEREGLGRETQYF
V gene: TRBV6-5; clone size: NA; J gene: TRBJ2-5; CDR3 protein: CASSTRVRETQYF
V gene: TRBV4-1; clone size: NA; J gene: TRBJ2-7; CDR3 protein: CASSQEARGLLYEQYF
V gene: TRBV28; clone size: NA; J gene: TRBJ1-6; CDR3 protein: CASIVRQGANSPLHF
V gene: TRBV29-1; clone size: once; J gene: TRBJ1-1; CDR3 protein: CSASTGGVTEAFF
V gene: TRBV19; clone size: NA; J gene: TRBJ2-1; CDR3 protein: CASSIDFAVSGTSPHNEQFF
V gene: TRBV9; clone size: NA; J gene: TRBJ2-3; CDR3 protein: CASSGAGVGTDTQYF
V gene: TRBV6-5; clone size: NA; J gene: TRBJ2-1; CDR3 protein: CASSYGLGVGNEQFF
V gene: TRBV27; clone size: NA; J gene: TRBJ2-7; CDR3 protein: CASSPDSLYEQYF
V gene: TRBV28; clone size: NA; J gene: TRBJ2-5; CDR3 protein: CASSRRNRSGQETQYF
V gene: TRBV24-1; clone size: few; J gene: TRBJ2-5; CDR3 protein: CATSDLTGGKETQYF
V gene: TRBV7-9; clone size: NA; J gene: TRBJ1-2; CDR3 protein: CASSLERTIYGYTF
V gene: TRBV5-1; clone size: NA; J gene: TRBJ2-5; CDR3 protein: CASSPGGRFSQETQYF
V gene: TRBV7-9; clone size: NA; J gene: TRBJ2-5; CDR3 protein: CASSYLTGPLQETQYF
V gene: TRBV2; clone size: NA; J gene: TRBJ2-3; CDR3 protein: CASRHTYTDTQYF
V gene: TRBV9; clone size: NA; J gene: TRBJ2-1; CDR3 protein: CASSVEGLAGGPNEQFF
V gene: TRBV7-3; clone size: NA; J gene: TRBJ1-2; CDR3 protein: CASSLYVGGGYTF
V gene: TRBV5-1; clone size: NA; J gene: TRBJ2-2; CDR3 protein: CASSRPGQGGTGELFF